A single sample is the source of the 24 T cell receptor beta chains below, sequenced in a study of beta chain features in type 1 diabetes. Expressed TCRB transcripts were sequenced, since all the RNA that had been isolated was reverse transcribed. Assay used: immunoSEQ multiplex PCR; TCRdb lists only in-frame clones, some missing. The sample records roughly 700,000 clones, around 15% being singletons. Antigens of these TCRs are unknown. General study points: The study found moderately but significantly shorter TCRB CDR3s in all four CD4+ subsets of Type 1 diabetes patients.

The sample comprised naive CD4+ T cells from blood. The receptors stem from a man aged 18-30 years with type 1 diabetes.

This clone has just a few counts. The V call is TRBV4-1, the J call TRBJ1-2; 7 bases are shared with TRBD1. This CDR3 spans 14 amino acids. Germline CDR1 is MGHRA and CDR2 is YSYEKL. V shed 1 base, J shed 7 bases, and the junction held 6 bases outside the gene matches. The CDR3 DNA follows: TGCGCCAGCAGCCAAGCCGACAGGGATGGTGGCTACACCTTC. It codes for CASSQADRDGGYTF.

This clone was observed a few times. The V and J genes are TRBV10-3 and TRBJ2-7; either TRBD1 or TRBD2 may supply D (6 bases each). V was trimmed by 8 bases and J by 6 bases, leaving 17 bases between them. Germline CDR1 is ENHRY and CDR2 is SYGVKD. The CDR3 spans 13 residues. The CDR3 here is CAISFEGGFEQYF. The CDR3 coding sequence is TGTGCCATCTCCTTTGAAGGGGGGTTCGAGCAGTACTTC.

The chain is built from TRBV28 and TRBJ1-5; 8 nucleotides line up with TRBD1. Germline-derived CDR1 and CDR2 are MDHEN and SYDVKM. This CDR3 spans 14 amino acids. Trimming cost V 4 bases and J 4 bases; bases outside gene matches: 3. The chain's CDR3 is CASSWTGINQPQHF. Written as DNA, the CDR3 is TGTGCCAGCAGTTGGACAGGGATAAATCAGCCCCAGCATTTT.

This clone has a handful of counts. This chain connects TRBV10-3 to TRBJ1-5, with 7 bases that match TRBD1. V shed 3 bases and J 5 bases; nucleotides not matched to a gene: 7. CDR3 length: 15 amino acids. CDR1 and CDR2 from the germline V gene are ENHRY and SYGVKD. CDR3 sequence (DNA): TGTGCCATCAGTGATTCGGGACAGCTCCATCAGCCCCAGCATTTT. This gives the protein CAISDSGQLHQPQHF.

This clone was observed a few times. This rearrangement joins TRBV11-1 to TRBJ1-2; D is uncertain. Trimming stripped 1 base from V and 6 bases from J, with 9 bases between. Looked up from germline, CDR1 is SGHAT and CDR2 is FQDESV (reference sequence). CDR3 length: 13 amino acids. The CDR3 here is CASSLDVQDGYTF. Written as DNA, the CDR3 is TGTGCCAGCAGCTTAGATGTCCAGGATGGCTACACCTTC.

There are a few counts of this clone. The chain recombines TRBV30 with TRBJ2-5; D may be TRBD1 (6 bases). The DNA end is a closer match to TRBJ2-7, so the J assignment may be wrong. From germline, CDR1 is GTSNPN and CDR2 SVGIG (reference sequence). The CDR3 length is 14 residues. The CDR3 DNA sequence: TGTGCCTGGAGTGTACTAGGGGGAATCTACGAGCAGTACTTC. Encoded protein: CAWSVLGGIYEQYF.

J is TRBJ1-4 and V is TRBV5-1; D remains ambiguous. Germline V CDR1 and CDR2: SGHRS, YFSETQ. The CDR3 totals 15 residues. Trimming stripped 4 bases from V and 0 bases from J, with 10 bases between. CDR3 nucleotide sequence: TGCGCCAGCAGCGTTACTGCATCAACTAATGAAAAACTGTTTTTT. Translating gives CASSVTASTNEKLFF.

This chain joins TRBV30 and TRBJ1-4; D uncertain. Germline values: CDR1 GTSNPN, CDR2 SVGIG (reference sequence). The CDR3 totals 16 residues. V lost 0 bases to trimming and J lost 1 base, with 12 bases between them. The CDR3 reads CAWSVRGRRTNEKLFF. The CDR3 coding sequence is TGTGCCTGGAGTGTAAGAGGGAGGAGAACTAATGAAAAACTGTTTTTT.

The CDR3 loop reads CASSGDLGWNNEQFF. The CDR3 nucleotides read TGTGCCAGCAGTGGGGACCTGGGGTGGAACAATGAGCAGTTCTTC. The rearrangement links TRBV6-5 to TRBJ2-1; perhaps D is TRBD1 or TRBD2 (5 bases each). With 5 bases removed from V and 5 bases from J, the gap between germline ends came to 16 bases. Germline V gene sequence: CDR1 MNHEY, CDR2 SVGAGI. The CDR3 sequence is 15 residues long.

The chain links TRBV14 to TRBJ2-7; D not certain. Trimming shortened V by 0 bases and J by 0 bases, and 9 bases separated the two germline ends. CDR3 size: 15 residues. Germline CDR1 SGHDN, CDR2 FVKESK. CDR3 nucleotides: TGTGCCAGCAGCCAAGATCTAGTTTTCTCCTACGAGCAGTACTTC. This translates into CASSQDLVFSYEQYF. Drawing the rest from reference TRBV14 and TRBJ2-7, the complete variable domain is EAGVTQFPSHSVIEKGQTVTLRCDPISGHDNLYWYRRVMGKEIKFLLHFVKESKQDESGMPNNRFLAERTGGTYSTLKVQPAELEDSGVYFCASSQDLVFSYEQYFGPGTRLTVT.

The CDR3 spells CASSPPRGRKGNTQYF. Here the CDR3 DNA reads TGCGCCAGCAGCCCCCCTCGGGGGAGGAAAGGAAATACGCAGTATTTT. The chain is built from TRBV4-1 and TRBJ2-3; D might be TRBD2 (6 bases). The germline V and J ends were trimmed by 4 bases and 7 bases, with 21 bases remaining between them. CDR3 length: 16 amino acids. The V gene's germline CDR1 is MGHRA and CDR2 YSYEKL.

V usage is TRBV7-9 and J usage is TRBJ1-3; no clear D gene. Germline CDR1 reads SEHNR; CDR2 reads FQNEAQ (reference sequence). The germline V and J ends were trimmed by 5 bases and 2 bases, with 16 bases remaining between them. This CDR3 has 16 amino acids. The CDR3 spells CASSTGHPGAGNTIYF. Here the CDR3 DNA reads TGTGCCAGCAGCACCGGCCACCCCGGGGCTGGAAACACCATATATTTT.

The V and J genes are TRBV7-8 and TRBJ1-2; D possibly corresponds to TRBD1 (6 bases). Germline CDR1 is SGHVS and CDR2 is FQNEAQ. The CDR3 has 14 residues. V was cut by 5 bases and J by 1 base, with 11 bases left in between. CDR3 bases: TGTGCCAGCAGCGACGGACAGTTTAACTATGGCTACACCTTC. This encodes CASSDGQFNYGYTF.

V usage is TRBV2 and J usage is TRBJ1-2; D unresolved. Germline V gene sequence: CDR1 SNHLY, CDR2 FYNNEI. V was cut by 7 bases and J by 2 bases, with 14 bases left in between. This CDR3 is built from 14 residues. The CDR3 here is CASIPLESNYGYTF. CDR3 bases: TGTGCCAGCATTCCCCTTGAGTCCAACTATGGCTACACCTTC.

The chain employs TRBV18 and TRBJ2-5; D remains ambiguous. V lost 2 bases, J lost 5 bases, and 12 bases lay in between. CDR1 and CDR2 (germline): KGHSH, LQKENI. The CDR3 runs to 14 residues. CDR3 in amino acids: CASSPLDSWETQYF. DNA of the CDR3: TGTGCCAGCTCACCATTGGATTCTTGGGAGACCCAGTACTTC.

V is TRBV10-3 and J is TRBJ1-4; D uncertain. Germline V gene data show CDR1 as ENHRY and CDR2 as SYGVKD. V was trimmed by 2 bases and J by 0 bases, leaving 7 bases between them. The CDR3 has 15 residues. The CDR3: CAISEDTATNEKLFF. The DNA of the CDR3 is TGTGCCATCAGTGAGGACACCGCAACTAATGAAAAACTGTTTTTT.

A note on this clone: This sample includes further DNA sequences coding for the same CDR3. V gene TRBV10-2 combines with J gene TRBJ1-5; D unresolved. CDR3 length: 14 residues. Germline V gives CDR1 WSHSY, CDR2 SAAADI. The V and J ends lost 0 bases and 2 bases respectively, with 5 bases between them. This CDR3 is CASSESRGNQPQHF. CDR3 nucleotides: TGCGCCAGCAGTGAGTCGAGGGGCAATCAGCCCCAGCATTTT.

This clone has a handful of counts. The rearrangement links TRBV14 to TRBJ2-7, with D unclear. This CDR3 contains 11 residues. Trimming removed 0 bases at V and 4 bases at J, with 1 base between. CDR1 and CDR2 (germline): SGHDN, FVKESK. CDR3 sequence: CASSQEYEQYF. Written as DNA, the CDR3 is TGTGCCAGCAGCCAAGAATACGAGCAGTACTTC.

This clone was seen a handful of times. The J gene is TRBJ1-2, the V gene TRBV18; D not certain. Trimming pared 3 bases from V and 3 bases from J, leaving 11 bases between. The CDR3 has 14 residues. Germline-derived CDR1 and CDR2 are KGHSH and LQKENI. CDR3 sequence: CASSPTPSDYGYTF. As DNA, the CDR3 is TGTGCCAGCTCACCTACCCCCTCAGACTATGGCTACACCTTC.

In this sample, this clone turned up a few times. The chain is built from TRBV5-1 and TRBJ2-7, with a tentative D call TRBD1 (6 bases). Germline lookup yields CDR1 SGHRS and CDR2 YFSETQ. Trimming took off 0 bases at V and 2 bases at J, with 9 bases between the two ends. The CDR3 sequence is 14 residues long. CDR3 in amino acids: CASSLVDSAYEQYF. The CDR3 bases are TGCGCCAGCAGCTTGGTGGACAGCGCCTACGAGCAGTACTTC.

V usage is TRBV30 and J usage is TRBJ1-1, with a weak D call TRBD1 (6 bases). CDR3 size: 16 residues. The germline gives CDR1 GTSNPN, CDR2 SVGIG (reference sequence). V lost 3 bases, J lost 1 base, and 18 bases lay in between. The CDR3: CAWSRGPGAENTEAFF. For the CDR3, the DNA is TGTGCCTGGAGCCGCGGGCCAGGGGCAGAGAACACTGAAGCTTTCTTT.

V is TRBV29-1 and J is TRBJ2-7; 9 bases are shared with TRBD1. The CDR3 consists of 13 residues. Germline-derived CDR1 and CDR2 are SQVTM and ANQGSEA. Trimming removed 4 bases from V and 3 bases from J; junction bases left unmatched: 4. CDR3 in DNA: TGCAGCGTTGGGGACAGGGAGAACTACGAGCAGTACTTC. Translated: CSVGDRENYEQYF.

In this sample, this clone turned up a few times. The CDR3 nucleotides are TGTGCCTGGACAGCGTCAGATACGCAGTATTTT. It is translated as CAWTASDTQYF. The V and J genes are TRBV30 and TRBJ2-3; D is ambiguous. Trimming removed 4 bases at V and 4 bases at J, with 6 bases between. CDR3 size: 11 residues. CDR1 is GTSNPN and CDR2 is SVGIG in the germline V gene (reference sequence).

The chain links TRBV2 to TRBJ1-5; 7 positions agree with TRBD1. The CDR3 length is 15 residues. J was trimmed by 7 bases and V by 6 bases; bases with no gene match: 12. The germline V gene has CDR1 SNHLY and CDR2 FYNNEI. The CDR3 reads CASRLDRVGKQPQHF. CDR3 sequence (DNA): TGTGCCAGCAGATTAGACAGGGTGGGGAAGCAGCCCCAGCATTTT.